The T cell receptor (beta chain) under discussion was sequenced for a study of T cell responses to AZD1222 COVID-19 vaccine. Study conclusions and caveats: Scientists sampled the repertoires only once the peak T cell response had passed.

V was clipped by 1 base and J by 8 bases; unmatched bases: 6. The CDR3 covers 16 residues. From germline, CDR1 is MNHNY and CDR2 SVGAGI (reference sequence). Libraries were prepared by immunoSEQ multiplex PCR; TCRdb keeps only in-frame clonotypes and omits some of them. The sample gives 120,000 or so clones, around 90% of which show up once; approximately 1.4% is in the top ten. As for this clone: Its specificity is unknown.

The V gene is TRBV6-6, the J gene TRBJ2-1; 12 nucleotides align to TRBD1. Specimen: peripheral blood, collected on day 0 of AZD1222 vaccination. The clonotype was recovered from an adult in good health. CDR3 in amino acids: CASSYYTGTGGHEQFF. The CDR3 nucleotides are TGTGCCAGCAGTTACTATACCGGGACAGGGGGCCATGAGCAGTTCTTC.